This T cell receptor (beta chain) was recorded in a study of OX40 agonist ivuxolimab in advanced cancers. The germline V gene has CDR1 GTSNPN and CDR2 SVGIG (reference sequence). The junction had 2 bases not matched to a gene; V was cut back by 8 bases and J by 0 bases. This CDR3 is 12 amino acids long. The table came from immunoSEQ multiplex PCR; TCRdb's copy has only in-frame clones and leaves some out. Counted here are 70,000 or so clones, more than 80% occurring once; the ten biggest clones make up 0.94%. The chain couples TRBV30 to TRBJ2-3; 7 bases line up with TRBD1. The clonotype was recovered from an adult with an advanced solid tumor such as melanoma, head and neck, liver or kidney cancer. The material was CD4+ or CD8+ T cells sorted from blood, obtained in a trial of the OX40 agonist ivuxolimab. The CDR3 DNA sequence: TGTGCCCGACAGGGTAGCACAGATACGCAGTATTTT. It yields the protein CARQGSTDTQYF.